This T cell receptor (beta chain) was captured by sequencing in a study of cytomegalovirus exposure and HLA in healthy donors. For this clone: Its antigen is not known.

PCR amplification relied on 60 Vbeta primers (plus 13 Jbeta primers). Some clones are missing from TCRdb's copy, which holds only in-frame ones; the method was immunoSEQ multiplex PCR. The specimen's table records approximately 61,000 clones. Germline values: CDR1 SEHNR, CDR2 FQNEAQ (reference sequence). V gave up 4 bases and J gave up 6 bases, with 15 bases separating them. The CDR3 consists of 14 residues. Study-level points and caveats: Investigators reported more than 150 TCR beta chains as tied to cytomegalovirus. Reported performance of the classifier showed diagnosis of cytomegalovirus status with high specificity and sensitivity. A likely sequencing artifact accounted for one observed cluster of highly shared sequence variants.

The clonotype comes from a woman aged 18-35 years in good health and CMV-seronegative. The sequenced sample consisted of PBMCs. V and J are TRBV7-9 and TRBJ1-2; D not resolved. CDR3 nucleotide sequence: TGTGCCAGCAGCTCGGTCAAGTCCCCACATGGCTACACCTTC. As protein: CASSSVKSPHGYTF.